What follows are 24 T cell receptor beta chains derived from one specimen sequenced in a study of molecular identifiers for immune sequencing clone quantification. TCRdb recomputed calls from the PCR reads with MiXCR, one row per CDR3 protein. The sample contains some 100,000 distinct CDR3 sequences, under 20% of which appear only once. Sequenced: naive CD8+ T cells from blood, with Jurkat cell RNA spiked in. The subset here: FACS-sorted CD8+CD4-CCR7+CD45RA+ naive T cells. These receptors originate from a human donor in good health. Some libraries in this study had Jurkat cell RNA spiked in.

This clonotype has a count of ten or more. At one end, the junction sequence differs from germline, possibly due to a read error. This sequence joins TRBV12-3 or TRBV12-4 and TRBJ2-3; 11 bases agree with TRBD2. This CDR3 region has 15 residues. CDR3 residues: CASSLAGGFTDTQYF. The CDR3 DNA is TGTGCCAGCAGTCTAGCGGGAGGATTCACAGATACGCAGTATTTT.

This clonotype turned up a few times. V usage is TRBV2 and J usage is TRBJ2-1; D is possibly TRBD2 (6 bases). CDR1 and CDR2 from the germline V gene are SNHLY and FYNNEI. CDR3 length: 13 amino acids. Trimming took off 1 base at V and 8 bases at J, with 9 bases between the two ends. CDR3 region: CASSEVPGDEQFF. In nucleotides, the CDR3 is TGTGCCAGCAGTGAAGTCCCGGGGGATGAGCAGTTCTTC. The whole variable domain, filled in from reference TRBV2 and TRBJ2-1, reads EPEVTQTPSHQVTQMGQEVILRCVPISNHLYFYWYRQILGQKVEFLVSFYNNEISEKSEIFDDQFSVERPDGSNFTLKIRSTKLEDSAMYFCASSEVPGDEQFFGPGTRLTVL.

About this clonotype: At one end the junction does not follow the germline gene, possibly because of a read error. The chain combines TRBV19 with TRBJ2-1; 7 bases agree with TRBD2. Germline assignment: CDR1 LNHDA and CDR2 SQIVND (reference sequence). This CDR3 contains 14 residues. DNA of the CDR3: TGTGCCAGTAGTATGGGGGGGTTGGGTCCTGAGCAGTCCTTC. It is translated as CASSMGGLGPEQSF.

This clonotype has ten or more counts. The chain recombines TRBV20-1 with TRBJ2-7, with D tentatively TRBD2 (5 bases). V lost 5 bases to trimming and J lost 2 bases, with 13 bases between them. This CDR3 region has 13 residues. Germline V gene sequence: CDR1 DFQATT, CDR2 SNEGSKA (reference sequence). The CDR3 loop is CSARVSGAYEQYF. In DNA, the CDR3 is TGCAGTGCTCGGGTGAGCGGAGCCTACGAGCAGTACTTC.

This clonotype was recorded many times. The chain uses TRBV11-3 and TRBJ2-2; TRBD2 agrees at 14 bases. The germline gives CDR1 SGHNT, CDR2 YENEEA. The CDR3 is 19 residues long. J gave up 0 bases and V 4 bases, and 7 bases lay outside the gene matches. The CDR3 DNA reads as TGTGCCAGCAGCTCGGGACTAGCGGGAGACATCGCGAACACCGGGGAGCTGTTTTTT. Translated: CASSSGLAGDIANTGELFF.

This clonotype appeared many times. This chain links TRBV7-2 with TRBJ2-3; 12 nucleotides line up with TRBD2. CDR1 and CDR2 (germline): SGHTA, FQGNSA. The CDR3 is 15 residues long. After removal of 7 bases from V and 8 bases from J, the junction contained 10 bases not matched to a gene. This CDR3 is CASITRTSGASTQYF. The DNA for the CDR3 is TGTGCCAGCATCACGCGGACTAGCGGGGCTTCTACGCAGTATTTT.

In its sample, this clonotype was seen a few times. The conserved phenylalanine or tryptophan normally closing the CDR3 is absent here, so this likely arose from a read error. The gene calls are TRBV2 and TRBJ2-3; 7 bases match TRBD1. The V gene's germline CDR1 is SNHLY and CDR2 FYNNEI. There are 16 residues in the CDR3. V lost 6 bases, J lost 6 bases, and 15 bases stayed unmatched. The CDR3 loop reads CASSSKGASLPDTQYS. In DNA form, the CDR3 reads TGTGCCAGCAGCTCCAAGGGGGCTAGCTTGCCGGATACGCAGTATTCT.

This clonotype was counted at least ten times. The gene calls are TRBV7-9 and TRBJ2-1; a possible D gene is TRBD2 (5 bases). V was trimmed by 6 bases and J by 4 bases, leaving 19 bases between them. This CDR3 contains 16 residues. CDR1 is SEHNR, CDR2 FQNEAQ, per germline (reference sequence). The CDR3 protein is CASSSLSGLGYNEQFF. DNA for the CDR3: TGTGCCAGCAGTTCGCTTTCGGGGTTGGGGTACAATGAGCAGTTCTTC.

This clonotype was seen repeatedly, ten times or more. This chain uses TRBV12-3 or TRBV12-4 with TRBJ1-5, with D tentatively TRBD1 (6 bases). V lost 3 bases and J lost 2, with 14 bases in between. This CDR3 contains 16 residues. The CDR3 loop is CASSFSGGAGNQPQHF. The CDR3 coding sequence is TGTGCCAGCAGTTTCTCCGGGGGCGCGGGCAATCAGCCCCAGCATTTT.

This clonotype has ten or more counts. The V call is TRBV18, the J call TRBJ2-5; 9 bases line up with TRBD1. This CDR3 spans 15 amino acids. CDR1 is KGHSH, CDR2 LQKENI, per germline. The V gene end was trimmed by 2 bases and the J gene end by 4 bases; junction bases not matched to a gene: 5. This chain's CDR3 is CASSPTGGHGETQYF. In DNA form, the CDR3 reads TGTGCCAGCTCACCAACAGGGGGCCATGGAGAGACCCAGTACTTC. Combining the CDR3 with reference TRBV18 and TRBJ2-5 gives the whole variable domain NAGVMQNPRHLVRRRGQEARLRCSPMKGHSHVYWYRQLPEEGLKFMVYLQKENIIDESGMPKERFSAEFPKEGPSILRIQQVVRGDSAAYFCASSPTGGHGETQYFGPGTRLLVL.

This clonotype has a handful of counts. The chain links TRBV11-2 to TRBJ2-1; D ambiguous. Germline V lookup: CDR1 SGHAT, CDR2 FQNNGV. The CDR3 is 14 residues long. The V end was cut by 5 bases, the J end by 5 bases, with 13 bases between. In nucleotides, the CDR3 is TGTGCCAGCAGCCCCCCCACGACAAACAATGAGCAGTTCTTC. This sequence encodes CASSPPTTNNEQFF.

This clonotype has ten or more counts. This chain links TRBV28 with TRBJ2-2, with TRBD1 as a possible D gene (5 bases). This CDR3 region has 14 residues. V dropped 6 bases and J dropped 5 bases, with 13 bases sitting between them. Germline V lookup: CDR1 MDHEN, CDR2 SYDVKM. CDR3 in amino acids: CASRVGVSTGELFF. The CDR3 DNA is TGTGCCAGCAGGGTAGGGGTATCTACCGGGGAGCTGTTTTTT.

This clonotype was counted ten times or more. The chain couples TRBV7-9 to TRBJ2-7; D may be TRBD2 (6 bases). V was trimmed by 3 bases and J by 7 bases, leaving 16 bases between them. The germline V gene encodes CDR1 SEHNR and CDR2 FQNEAQ (reference sequence). The CDR3 totals 14 residues. The CDR3 is CASSLAGSLPEQYF. The CDR3 DNA follows: TGTGCCAGCAGCTTGGCGGGGTCCCTCCCGGAGCAGTACTTC. Complete variable domain (other parts from reference TRBV7-9 and TRBJ2-7): DTGVSQNPRHKITKRGQNVTFRCDPISEHNRLYWYRQTLGQGPEFLTYFQNEAQLEKSRLLSDRFSAERPKGSFSTLEIQRTEQGDSAMYLCASSLAGSLPEQYFGPGTRLTVT.

In the case of this clonotype: A single base separates this from a much larger clone, so it may be a read error. The CDR3 coding sequence is TGCGCCAGCAGATCTGTAGGACAGATGAACACTGAAGCTTTCTTT. It specifies CASRSVGQMNTEAFF. The rearrangement uses TRBV5-1 and TRBJ1-1; TRBD1 might be the D (6 bases). With 5 bases removed from V and 0 bases from J, the gap between germline ends came to 14 bases. The CDR3 is made up of 15 amino acids. Germline V gene sequence: CDR1 SGHRS, CDR2 YFSETQ.

This clonotype has ten or more counts. J is TRBJ2-7 and V is TRBV5-1, with D possibly called TRBD1 or TRBD2 (5 bases each). Germline lookup yields CDR1 SGHRS and CDR2 YFSETQ. The CDR3 has 15 amino acids. V was shortened by 0 bases and J by 3 bases, with 13 bases between the two germline ends. The DNA of the CDR3 is TGCGCCAGCAGCTTGGGGGACGACAGTGACTACGAGCAGTACTTC. This codes for CASSLGDDSDYEQYF.

Turning to this clonotype: A much larger clonotype is one base distant, so this may be a read error. The J gene is TRBJ2-7, the V gene TRBV20-1; D is unresolved. CDR3 length: 15 residues. From germline, CDR1 is DFQATT and CDR2 SNEGSKA (reference sequence). The CDR3 region is CSALGSLQLTYGQYF. The CDR3, as DNA: TGCAGTGCTCTCGGGTCCCTCCAACTTACCTACGGGCAGTACTTC.

In this sample, this clonotype turned up many times. V usage is TRBV12-3 or TRBV12-4 and J usage is TRBJ2-2, with TRBD1 matching over 11 bases. The J segment lost 6 bases and the V segment lost 6 bases, leaving 3 bases of the junction unmatched. The CDR3 loop spans 14 amino acids. CDR3 coding DNA: TGTGCCAGCAGCACGGGACAGGGGGCCGGGGAGCTGTTTTTT. Its protein is CASSTGQGAGELFF.

This clonotype was counted many times. The chain couples TRBV27 to TRBJ2-7; D ambiguous. CDR1 is MNHEY and CDR2 is SMNVEV in the germline V gene (reference sequence). V lost 3 bases and J lost 4, with 16 bases in between. The CDR3 has 15 residues. The CDR3 spells CASSFGPAAQYEQYF. CDR3 bases: TGTGCCAGCAGTTTCGGCCCCGCGGCCCAATACGAGCAGTACTTC.

This clonotype was observed many times. The rearrangement links TRBV27 to TRBJ2-5; D unclear. Per the germline V gene, CDR1 is MNHEY and CDR2 is SMNVEV (reference sequence). Between the trimmed V and J ends, which lost 5 bases and 1 base, there was a span of 8 bases. CDR3 length: 13 residues. The CDR3 DNA is TGTGCCAGCAGTCCCGCTAGCCAAGAGACCCAGTACTTC. Translation gives CASSPASQETQYF.

This clonotype was found many times. The chain links TRBV18 to TRBJ2-3, with D perhaps TRBD2 (5 bases). The germline V gene has CDR1 KGHSH and CDR2 LQKENI. The CDR3 loop spans 12 amino acids. V lost 6 bases, J lost 6 bases, and 10 bases lay in between. Here the CDR3 DNA reads TGTGCCAGCTCCTCACTAGATGATACGCAGTATTTT. It encodes CASSSLDDTQYF.

This clonotype was seen many times. The chain employs TRBV7-9 and TRBJ2-2; no firm D call. There are 14 residues in the CDR3. Germline V CDR1 and CDR2: SEHNR, FQNEAQ (reference sequence). V lost 5 bases, J lost 2 bases, and 9 bases lay in between. The CDR3 DNA is TGTGCCAGCAGCATCCGACCAAACACCGGGGAGCTGTTTTTT. Translation gives CASSIRPNTGELFF.

This clonotype was recorded many times. The chain employs TRBV13 and TRBJ2-2; 7 bases are a match to TRBD1. Per the germline V gene, CDR1 is PRHDT and CDR2 is FYEKMQ (reference sequence). The CDR3 runs to 16 residues. Trimming cost V 5 bases and J 2 bases; bases outside gene matches: 8. CDR3 in DNA: TGTGCCAGCAGCATCTCCGGGACAGAAAACACCGGGGAGCTGTTTTTT. As protein: CASSISGTENTGELFF.

This clonotype was counted ten times or more. The chain recombines TRBV19 with TRBJ2-2; D gene unclear. With 3 bases removed from V and 8 bases from J, the gap between germline ends came to 10 bases. The CDR3 consists of 13 residues. Germline V lookup: CDR1 LNHDA, CDR2 SQIVND (reference sequence). The CDR3 coding sequence is TGTGCCAGTAGTATCCTGGCGGAAGGGGAGCTGTTTTTT. This sequence encodes CASSILAEGELFF.

This clonotype was found many times. The genes are TRBV4-1 and TRBJ1-4, with D possibly matching TRBD1 (5 bases). V gave up 0 bases and J gave up 7 bases, with 12 bases separating them. Germline assignment: CDR1 MGHRA and CDR2 YSYEKL. The CDR3 is 15 amino acids. The CDR3 region is CASSQERQSSEKLFF. In DNA, the CDR3 is TGCGCCAGCAGCCAAGAGCGACAGTCTTCTGAAAAACTGTTTTTT.